A single sample is the source of the 22 T cell receptor beta chains below, sequenced in a study of blood T cells in healthy people across ages. The second PCR ran roughly 6 to 11 cycles with a sample-barcoded 5' primer and J-beta primers. TCRdb reanalysed the 5' RACE reads using MiXCR and keeps one entry per CDR3 protein. The data hold about 770,000 distinct CDR3 sequences, with 40% to 50% observed a single time. Material for sequencing was blood. The receptors come from a man aged 60 to 75 in good health.

This clonotype was seen more than once but under ten times. The chain recombines TRBV12-3 or TRBV12-4 with TRBJ2-1, with TRBD2 matching 7 bases. Trimming cost V 2 bases and J 5 bases; bases outside gene matches: 3. The CDR3 runs to 14 residues. The CDR3 sequence is CASSLNAGDNEQFF. CDR3 coding DNA: TGTGCCAGCAGTTTAAACGCGGGGGACAATGAGCAGTTCTTC.

This clonotype was recorded a few times. As DNA, the CDR3 is TGTGCCAGCAGCCAAGAGGTTGGGACTAGCGGTCTGTTCTTC. Translated: CASSQEVGTSGLFF. The V call is TRBV3-1, the J call TRBJ2-1; 11 bases line up with TRBD2. Losses at the gene ends were 0 bases for V and 15 bases for J; bases not matched to a gene: 7. Germline lookup yields CDR1 LGHDT and CDR2 YNNKEL (reference sequence). The CDR3 is 14 amino acids.

This clonotype was detected ten times or more. This may arise from a read error, as a much more abundant clone is one base away. This chain uses TRBV5-6 with TRBJ1-2; tentative D call: TRBD1 (5 bases). In germline, CDR1 is SGHDT, CDR2 YYEEEE. V lost 3 bases and J 8 bases, leaving 14 bases between the germline ends. The CDR3 contains 13 residues. The CDR3, as DNA: TGTGCCAGCAGCTGGGGGGTAACTAGAGGCTACACCTTC. Amino acids: CASSWGVTRGYTF.

This clonotype was counted between two and nine times. The V call is TRBV7-2, the J call TRBJ2-7; 11 nucleotides line up with TRBD1. In germline, CDR1 is SGHTA, CDR2 FQGNSA. The J segment lost 11 bases and the V segment lost 6 bases, leaving 12 bases of the junction unmatched. This CDR3 is built from 14 residues. The CDR3 region has the DNA TGTGCCAGCAGTTCCGGGACAGGGGGTAATACGGAGTACTTC. Translation gives CASSSGTGGNTEYF.

This chain uses TRBV6-6 with TRBJ2-7, with D uncertain. Trimming took 6 bases from V and 2 from J, leaving 8 bases between them. Looked up from germline, CDR1 is MNHNY and CDR2 is SVGAGI (reference sequence). The CDR3 covers 12 residues. The CDR3 reads CASSYTAYEQYF. The CDR3 DNA sequence: TGTGCCAGCAGCTACACAGCCTACGAGCAGTACTTC.

This chain connects TRBV7-2 to TRBJ2-3; 9 bases are shared with TRBD1. CDR1 SGHTA and CDR2 FQGNSA come from the germline V gene. The CDR3 sequence is 13 residues long. The trim removed 4 bases at V and 7 bases at J, leaving 3 bases unmatched. CDR3 nucleotides: TGTGCCAGCAGCTCGACAGGGGGATATACGCAGTATTTT. It encodes CASSSTGGYTQYF.

Details on this clonotype: At one boundary the junction diverges from the germline segment, which might be a read error. The chain couples TRBV7-2 to TRBJ1-2; TRBD1 agrees at 8 bases. CDR1 is SGHTA, CDR2 FQGNSA, per germline. The CDR3 sequence is 15 residues long. The CDR3 loop reads CASSLIGTGGYGHTF. The CDR3 DNA sequence: TGTGCCAGCAGCTTAATTGGAACAGGGGGATATGGCCACACCTTC.

This clonotype was picked up many times. V and J are TRBV13 and TRBJ2-5; 13 bases map to TRBD2. The CDR3 has 16 residues. Unmatched junction bases numbered 6, after V lost 3 bases and J lost 5 bases. Per the germline V gene, CDR1 is PRHDT and CDR2 is FYEKMQ (reference sequence). CDR3 coding DNA: TGTGCCAGCAGCTTCACTAGCGGGGGGGCCAGGGAGACCCAGTACTTC. It specifies CASSFTSGGARETQYF. Full variable domain (outside the CDR3, taken from reference TRBV13 and TRBJ2-5): AAGVIQSPRHLIKEKRETATLKCYPIPRHDTVYWYQQGPGQDPQFLISFYEKMQSDKGSIPDRFSAQQFSDYHSELNMSSLELGDSALYFCASSFTSGGARETQYFGPGTRLLVL.

This clonotype has a handful of counts. The genes are TRBV4-3 and TRBJ2-7; a weak D match, TRBD2 (6 bases). Germline values: CDR1 LGHNA, CDR2 YSLEER. The CDR3 contains 15 residues. Trimming removed 0 bases at V and 6 bases at J, with 15 bases between. The DNA for the CDR3 is TGCGCCAGCAGCCAAGATTACGGTAGCGGCCGCGAGCAGTACTTC. It encodes CASSQDYGSGREQYF.

The chain joins TRBV28 to TRBJ1-2; tentative D call: TRBD1 (5 bases). Germline V gene lookup returns CDR1 MDHEN and CDR2 SYDVKM. Trimming took off 5 bases at V and 13 bases at J, with 14 bases between the two ends. The CDR3 sequence is 11 residues long. The CDR3 region has the DNA TGTGCCAGCAGTCTAAAGGGACGCACCACCTTC. The encoded protein is CASSLKGRTTF.

As for this clonotype: Being one base from a much bigger clone, this may be a read error. The chain combines TRBV25-1 with TRBJ2-1; D is ambiguous. The end of the DNA is better explained by TRBJ2-7, so the J call may be wrong. There are 13 residues in the CDR3. Germline V lookup: CDR1 MGHDK, CDR2 SYGVNS. The CDR3 is CASSDSFVDEQYF. CDR3 nucleotides: TGTGCCAGCAGTGACTCGTTCGTGGATGAGCAGTACTTC.

The chain links TRBV5-1 to TRBJ2-6; 11 bases align to TRBD1. V was clipped by 3 bases and J by 0 bases; unmatched bases: 11. Germline CDR1 and CDR2: SGHRS and YFSETQ. CDR3 length: 20 residues. In DNA form, the CDR3 reads TGCGCCAGCAGCTCGGGGACAGGGGGTTCCCTCAGCTCTGGGGCCAACGTCCTGACTTTC. This encodes CASSSGTGGSLSSGANVLTF.

The table lists this clonotype with a few counts. The V and J genes are TRBV7-6 and TRBJ2-7; the D call may be TRBD1 or TRBD2 (5 bases each). There are 14 residues in the CDR3. V lost 4 bases and J lost 6, with 16 bases in between. The germline V gene has CDR1 SGHVS and CDR2 FNYEAQ. As DNA, the CDR3 is TGTGCCAGCAGCTCCGCCGGGGCACGTGGCGAGCAGTACTTC. Translating gives CASSSAGARGEQYF.

The genes are TRBV6-5 and TRBJ2-7; TRBD1 is a possible D gene (5 bases). Trimming stripped 6 bases from V and 2 bases from J, with 11 bases between. This CDR3 region has 13 residues. Per the germline V gene, CDR1 is MNHEY and CDR2 is SVGAGI. CDR3 protein: CASRERGPYEQYF. The CDR3 nucleotides read TGTGCCAGCAGGGAAAGGGGTCCCTACGAGCAGTACTTC.

This clonotype was detected a few times. This chain links TRBV20-1 with TRBJ2-7, with 8 bases identical to TRBD1. The CDR3 length is 16 residues. Unmatched junction bases numbered 15, after V lost 5 bases and J lost 3 bases. The germline V gene has CDR1 DFQATT and CDR2 SNEGSKA (reference sequence). CDR3 nucleotide sequence: TGCAGTGCTCAAACACCTCAGGGGGCGCGTCTCTACGAGCAGTACTTC. Translation gives CSAQTPQGARLYEQYF.

The chain has TRBV6-5 and TRBJ2-7; 7 positions match TRBD1. This CDR3 comprises 15 residues. CDR1 MNHEY and CDR2 SVGAGI come from the germline V gene. V trimming: 6 bases; J trimming: 4 bases; junction bases outside the gene matches: 12. CDR3 bases: TGTGCCAGCAGCCCAGGACAGGTTACCCCATACGAGCAGTACTTC. Encoded protein: CASSPGQVTPYEQYF.

Remarks on this clonotype: Its ends do not fully match the called genes, so a read error is possible. The J gene is TRBJ1-6, the V gene TRBV7-3; 10 positions agree with TRBD1. The V gene's germline CDR1 is SGHTA and CDR2 FQGTGA. This CDR3 contains 19 residues. DNA of the CDR3: TGTGCCAGCAGCTTAAGGGACAGGGGCCTATCCACCTATGATTCACCCCTCCACTTT. Translation: CASSLRDRGLSTYDSPLHF.

This chain connects TRBV20-1 to TRBJ2-1; the match to TRBD2 covers 8 bases. The ends lost 4 bases at V and 9 bases at J; junction bases unmatched: 8. The CDR3 runs to 13 residues. Looked up from germline, CDR1 is DFQATT and CDR2 is SNEGSKA (reference sequence). The CDR3 loop is CSATAGGFFEQFF. Written as DNA, the CDR3 is TGCAGTGCTACTGCGGGGGGTTTTTTTGAGCAGTTCTTC.

The chain employs TRBV29-1 and TRBJ1-2, with D unresolved. CDR3 length: 14 residues. The germline V gene encodes CDR1 SQVTM and CDR2 ANQGSEA. The V and J ends lost 7 bases and 4 bases respectively, with 19 bases between them. CDR3 amino acids: CSAQSVDGAYGYTF. CDR3 DNA: TGCAGCGCGCAGTCTGTGGACGGAGCCTATGGCTACACCTTC.

The chain carries TRBV5-6 and TRBJ2-3; 8 bases align to TRBD1. The ends lost 4 bases at V and 2 bases at J; junction bases unmatched: 3. The CDR3 totals 14 residues. Per germline, CDR1 SGHDT and CDR2 YYEEEE. In DNA, the CDR3 is TGTGCCAGCAGCAAGGGACAGGTCACAGATACGCAGTATTTT. It codes for CASSKGQVTDTQYF.

This chain links TRBV29-1 with TRBJ2-3; unclear D gene. The CDR3 contains 13 residues. The germline V and J ends were trimmed by 5 bases and 2 bases, with 11 bases remaining between them. In germline, CDR1 is SQVTM, CDR2 ANQGSEA. For the CDR3, the DNA is TGCAGCGTTAGAGCAGTCCCCACAGATACGCAGTATTTT. Encoded protein: CSVRAVPTDTQYF.

The chain couples TRBV6-1 to TRBJ1-4; 10 bases are a match to TRBD1. The germline V gene has CDR1 MNHNS and CDR2 SASEGT. This CDR3 is built from 17 residues. V shed 6 bases and J 0 bases; nucleotides not matched to a gene: 7. The CDR3 loop is CASSHRDRGPTNEKLFF. CDR3 sequence (DNA): TGTGCCAGCAGCCACCGGGACAGGGGCCCAACTAATGAAAAACTGTTTTTT.